Presented here are 25 T cell receptor beta chains from one specimen sequenced in a study of blood T cell repertoires in COVID-19 (TCRdb year 2020). The library was prepared using the immunoSEQ multiplex PCR assay. Not all clones reach the TCRdb copy of this immuneACCESS table, which keeps in-frame sequences only. Checked studies attribute under half of the gap to unresolved V genes and leave the rest unexplained. The sample contains tens of thousands of clones, approximately 80% of them found a single time. The ten top clones hold roughly 30% of the sample. Sequencing input: peripheral blood. Every receptor here comes from a man between 65 and 80 years old with acute or convalescent COVID-19.

This clone was counted only a few times. This sequence joins TRBV7-7 and TRBJ2-5; the match to TRBD2 covers 7 bases. With V trimmed by 2 bases and J by 5 bases, 14 bases remained unmatched. The germline gives CDR1 SSHAT, CDR2 FNYEAQ (reference sequence). This CDR3 is built from 17 residues. The CDR3 region is CASSLSLSAGVAETQYF. The CDR3, as DNA: TGTGCCAGCAGCTTATCCTTGTCCGCGGGAGTTGCTGAGACCCAGTACTTC.

V and J are TRBV30 and TRBJ1-5; D gene ambiguous. The V and J ends lost 0 bases and 7 bases respectively, with 10 bases between them. CDR3 length equals 13 residues. CDR1 is GTSNPN, CDR2 SVGIG, per germline (reference sequence). This CDR3 is CAWSVLYNQPQHF. DNA of the CDR3: TGTGCCTGGAGTGTACTATACAACCAGCCCCAGCATTTT. The whole variable domain, filled in from reference TRBV30 and TRBJ1-5, reads SQTIHQWPATLVQPVGSPLSLECTVEGTSNPNLYWYRQAAGRGLQLLFYSVGIGQISSEVPQNLSASRPQDRQFILSSKKLLLSDSGFYLCAWSVLYNQPQHFGDGTRLSIL.

The chain carries TRBV9 and TRBJ2-3; 10 bases match TRBD2. V trimming: 7 bases; J trimming: 4 bases; junction bases outside the gene matches: 6. There are 14 residues in the CDR3. Germline V gives CDR1 SGDLS, CDR2 YYNGEE. CDR3 protein: CASGDSGRSDTQYF. The DNA for the CDR3 is TGTGCCAGCGGGGATAGCGGGAGGTCAGATACGCAGTATTTT.

This sequence joins TRBV24-1 and TRBJ1-1, with 8 nucleotides matching TRBD1. Germline assignment: CDR1 KGHDR and CDR2 SFDVKD. Trimming cost V 7 bases and J 3 bases; bases outside gene matches: 0. The CDR3 length is 12 residues. The CDR3 DNA reads as TGTGCCACCAGACAGGGGGACACTGAAGCTTTCTTT. Translated: CATRQGDTEAFF.

V and J are TRBV28 and TRBJ1-3; weak D call: TRBD1 (5 bases). Trimming cost V 7 bases and J 5 bases, with 15 bases left between them. The CDR3 contains 14 residues. CDR1 is MDHEN and CDR2 is SYDVKM in the germline V gene. CDR3 bases: TGTGCCAGCAACCGGGTTGGGGGGAGAAACACCATATATTTT. This translates into CASNRVGGRNTIYF.

The rearrangement uses TRBV7-9 and TRBJ2-2; 9 positions agree with TRBD1. Per germline, CDR1 SEHNR and CDR2 FQNEAQ (reference sequence). V trimming: 5 bases; J trimming: 7 bases; junction bases outside the gene matches: 8. This CDR3 has 15 amino acids. The CDR3 DNA reads as TGTGCCAGCAGCGGCCCGGGACAGGGAGTCGGGGAGCTGTTTTTT. It translates to CASSGPGQGVGELFF.

V usage is TRBV18 and J usage is TRBJ1-4; 11 bases agree with TRBD1. The germline V gene encodes CDR1 KGHSH and CDR2 LQKENI. V was pared by 3 bases and J by 10 bases, with 10 bases of the junction left unmatched. The CDR3 sequence is 16 residues long. This chain's CDR3 is CASSPTKDRGQGKLFF. The CDR3 DNA reads TGTGCCAGCTCACCGACTAAGGACAGGGGGCAGGGAAAACTGTTTTTT.

J is TRBJ2-1 and V is TRBV7-2, with no clear D. In germline, CDR1 is SGHTA, CDR2 FQGNSA. The CDR3 totals 12 residues. V lost 5 bases and J lost 7, with 9 bases in between. The CDR3 nucleotides are TGTGCCAGCAGCCCCCGCAGGAATGAGCAGTTCTTC. It translates to CASSPRRNEQFF. Together with reference TRBV7-2 and TRBJ2-1, the CDR3 gives the full variable domain: GAGVSQSPSNKVTEKGKDVELRCDPISGHTALYWYRQSLGQGLEFLIYFQGNSAPDKSGLPSDRFSAERTGGSVSTLTIQRTQQEDSAVYLCASSPRRNEQFFGPGTRLTVL.

This chain uses TRBV11-1 with TRBJ1-2; D perhaps matches TRBD1 (5 bases). This CDR3 region has 13 residues. Germline V gene sequence: CDR1 SGHAT, CDR2 FQDESV (reference sequence). Trimming removed 3 bases at V and 8 bases at J, with 13 bases between. CDR3 region: CASSFVQGNGYTF. The CDR3 coding sequence is TGTGCCAGCAGCTTTGTCCAGGGCAACGGCTACACCTTC. Together with reference TRBV11-1 and TRBJ1-2, the CDR3 gives the full variable domain: EAEVAQSPRYKITEKSQAVAFWCDPISGHATLYWYRQILGQGPELLVQFQDESVVDDSQLPKDRFSAERLKGVDSTLKIQPAELGDSAMYLCASSFVQGNGYTFGSGTRLTVV.

This clone was recorded only once. The chain carries TRBV27 and TRBJ2-3, with D hard to call. This CDR3 contains 13 residues. V was cut by 3 bases and J by 0 bases, with 4 bases left in between. Germline CDR1 is MNHEY and CDR2 is SMNVEV (reference sequence). CDR3 loop: CASSFSSTDTQYF. In nucleotides, the CDR3 is TGTGCCAGCAGTTTCTCTAGCACAGATACGCAGTATTTT.

This clone has more than one count but fewer than ten. This chain uses TRBV15 with TRBJ2-1, with 8 bases aligning to TRBD1. The CDR3 sequence is 16 residues long. Germline V CDR1 and CDR2: LNHNV, YYDKDF (reference sequence). V lost 8 bases to trimming and J lost 5 bases; unmatched junction nucleotides: 14. The DNA for the CDR3 is TGTGCCACCCGCACAGGGGGTAGAAGGACGAACAATGAGCAGTTCTTC. This translates into CATRTGGRRTNNEQFF.

The rearrangement uses TRBV24-1 and TRBJ2-1; 8 bases are a match to TRBD1. The CDR3 spans 16 residues. Germline CDR1 and CDR2: KGHDR and SFDVKD. V was clipped by 3 bases and J by 3 bases; unmatched bases: 6. The DNA for the CDR3 is TGTGCCACCAGTGATAGTCAGGGGGCGCTCTACAATGAGCAGTTCTTC. Residues: CATSDSQGALYNEQFF.

The chain combines TRBV9 with TRBJ2-1, with 13 bases that match TRBD2. Germline CDR1 reads SGDLS; CDR2 reads YYNGEE. V trimming: 4 bases; J trimming: 1 base; junction bases outside the gene matches: 5. The CDR3 spans 17 residues. The CDR3 DNA is TGTGCCAGCAGCCGTGGACTAGCGGGAGAGTCCTACAATGAGCAGTTCTTC. Amino acids: CASSRGLAGESYNEQFF.

The CDR3 reads CATRGDVNYEQYF. The CDR3 DNA follows: TGCGCCACCCGGGGAGACGTCAACTACGAGCAGTACTTC. The J gene is TRBJ2-7, the V gene TRBV10-2, with D possibly matching TRBD2 (5 bases). The ends were cut back, 10 bases at V and 3 bases at J, with 16 bases in the middle. The CDR3 has 13 amino acids. The germline V gene encodes CDR1 WSHSY and CDR2 SAAADI.

The chain employs TRBV19 and TRBJ1-2, with D possibly TRBD1 on 5 matching bases. Germline V gives CDR1 LNHDA, CDR2 SQIVND (reference sequence). Trimming removed 0 bases from V and 6 bases from J, with 11 bases in between. This CDR3 is built from 14 residues. The CDR3 nucleotides are TGTGCCAGTAGTATAGATGGGAAGACAGATGGCTACACCTTC. Protein: CASSIDGKTDGYTF.

This clone has only a few counts. The chain links TRBV9 to TRBJ2-1, with D maybe TRBD1 (6 bases). CDR3 length equals 17 residues. Between the trimmed V and J ends, which lost 2 bases and 0 bases, there was a span of 15 bases. Looked up from germline, CDR1 is SGDLS and CDR2 is YYNGEE. CDR3 residues: CASSVARQESSYNEQFF. DNA of the CDR3: TGTGCCAGCAGCGTGGCTCGACAGGAGAGCTCCTACAATGAGCAGTTCTTC.

The chain is built from TRBV7-8 and TRBJ2-1; 8 bases are a match to TRBD2. After removal of 4 bases from V and 0 bases from J, the junction contained 5 bases not matched to a gene. CDR1 SGHVS and CDR2 FQNEAQ come from the germline V gene. The CDR3 spans 16 residues. The CDR3 bases are TGTGCCAGCAGCTCCCTAGCGGGCGACTCCTACAATGAGCAGTTCTTC. Its protein product is CASSSLAGDSYNEQFF.

J is TRBJ1-2 and V is TRBV28, with TRBD1 matching over 8 bases. The length of the CDR3 is 15 residues. Germline values: CDR1 MDHEN, CDR2 SYDVKM. Losses at the gene ends were 6 bases for V and 1 base for J; bases not matched to a gene: 7. The CDR3 sequence is CASSSTGAVNYGYTF. The CDR3 coding sequence is TGTGCCAGCAGCTCGACAGGGGCTGTTAACTATGGCTACACCTTC.

The V call is TRBV20-1, the J call TRBJ2-1; maybe TRBD2 (6 bases). The CDR3 extends over 12 amino acids. V was shortened by 3 bases and J by 7 bases, with 10 bases between the two germline ends. Germline-derived CDR1 and CDR2 are DFQATT and SNEGSKA (reference sequence). CDR3 in amino acids: CSASRTINEQFF. The CDR3, as DNA: TGCAGTGCTAGTCGGACTATTAATGAGCAGTTCTTC.

The chain uses TRBV29-1 and TRBJ1-1; 8 bases agree with TRBD1. The CDR3 spans 12 residues. V trimming: 3 bases; J trimming: 11 bases; junction bases outside the gene matches: 8. Germline V gene data show CDR1 as SQVTM and CDR2 as ANQGSEA. The chain's CDR3 is CSVDPGGKQAFF. CDR3 coding DNA: TGCAGCGTTGATCCAGGGGGCAAACAGGCTTTCTTT.

The chain employs TRBV7-9 and TRBJ2-3; 7 bases match TRBD2. Per the germline V gene, CDR1 is SEHNR and CDR2 is FQNEAQ (reference sequence). The CDR3 runs 16 residues. V lost 8 bases and J lost 1; bases outside the gene matches: 12. The CDR3: CASRSPWRERTDTQYF. The DNA for the CDR3 is TGTGCCAGCCGGTCCCCCTGGCGGGAGCGCACAGATACGCAGTATTTT.

The CDR3 is CASSQDRGGHDTQYF. The CDR3 nucleotides are TGCGCCAGCAGCCAAGATAGGGGGGGCCACGATACGCAGTATTTT. The gene calls are TRBV4-1 and TRBJ2-3, with D tentatively TRBD2 (7 bases). The CDR3 is 15 residues long. Trimming cost V 0 bases and J 6 bases, with 13 bases left between them. Looked up from germline, CDR1 is MGHRA and CDR2 is YSYEKL.

The V call is TRBV19, the J call TRBJ2-3; 11 nucleotides match TRBD2. The ends lost 3 bases at V and 2 bases at J; junction bases unmatched: 7. The CDR3 consists of 17 residues. The germline gives CDR1 LNHDA, CDR2 SQIVND (reference sequence). The CDR3 is CASSIGGTSGLTDTQYF. The CDR3 coding sequence is TGTGCCAGTAGTATCGGAGGGACTAGCGGACTCACAGATACGCAGTATTTT.

This sequence joins TRBV6-5 and TRBJ1-2; a possible D gene is TRBD1 (6 bases). Per germline, CDR1 MNHEY and CDR2 SVGAGI. V was pared by 6 bases and J by 0 bases, with 14 bases between. The CDR3 is 15 residues long. In nucleotides, the CDR3 is TGTGCCAGCAGCCCCGTGACAGGAACTAACTATGGCTACACCTTC. Translating it yields CASSPVTGTNYGYTF.

The chain carries TRBV30 and TRBJ1-2; 7 positions match TRBD1. CDR1 GTSNPN and CDR2 SVGIG come from the germline V gene (reference sequence). CDR3 length: 14 amino acids. J gave up 1 base and V 1 base, and 3 bases lay outside the gene matches. The CDR3 loop reads CAWSGQGINYGYTF. In nucleotides, the CDR3 is TGTGCCTGGAGTGGACAGGGAATTAACTATGGCTACACCTTC.